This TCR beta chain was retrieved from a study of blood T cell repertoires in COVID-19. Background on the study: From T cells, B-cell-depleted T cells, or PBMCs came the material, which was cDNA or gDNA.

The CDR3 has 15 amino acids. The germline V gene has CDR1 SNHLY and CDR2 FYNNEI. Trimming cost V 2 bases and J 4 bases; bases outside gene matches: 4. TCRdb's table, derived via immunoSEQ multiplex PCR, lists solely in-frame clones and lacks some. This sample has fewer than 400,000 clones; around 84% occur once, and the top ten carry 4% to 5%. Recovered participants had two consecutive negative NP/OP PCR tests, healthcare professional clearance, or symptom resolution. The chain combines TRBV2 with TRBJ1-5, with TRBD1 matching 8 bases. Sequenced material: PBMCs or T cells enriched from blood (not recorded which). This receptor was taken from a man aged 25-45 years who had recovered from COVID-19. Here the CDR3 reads CASSESTGANQPQHF. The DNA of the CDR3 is TGTGCCAGCAGTGAATCGACAGGGGCGAATCAGCCCCAGCATTTT.